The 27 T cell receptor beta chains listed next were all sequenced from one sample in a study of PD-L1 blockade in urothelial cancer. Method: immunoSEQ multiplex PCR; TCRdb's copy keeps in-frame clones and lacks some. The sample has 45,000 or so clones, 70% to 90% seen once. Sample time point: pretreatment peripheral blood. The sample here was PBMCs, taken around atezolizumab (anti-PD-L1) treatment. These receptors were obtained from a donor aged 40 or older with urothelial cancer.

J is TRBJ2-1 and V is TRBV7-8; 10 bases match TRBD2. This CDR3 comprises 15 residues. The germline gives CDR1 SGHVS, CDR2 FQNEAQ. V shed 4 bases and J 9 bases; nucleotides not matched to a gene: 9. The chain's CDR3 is CASSSLAGPRGEQFF. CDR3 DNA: TGTGCCAGCAGCTCACTAGCGGGGCCGAGGGGTGAGCAGTTCTTC.

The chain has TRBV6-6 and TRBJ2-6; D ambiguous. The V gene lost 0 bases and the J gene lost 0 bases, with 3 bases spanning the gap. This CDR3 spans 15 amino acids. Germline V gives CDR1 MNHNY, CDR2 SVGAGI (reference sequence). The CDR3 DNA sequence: TGTGCCAGCAGTTACTCTAACTCTGGGGCCAACGTCCTGACTTTC. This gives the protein CASSYSNSGANVLTF.

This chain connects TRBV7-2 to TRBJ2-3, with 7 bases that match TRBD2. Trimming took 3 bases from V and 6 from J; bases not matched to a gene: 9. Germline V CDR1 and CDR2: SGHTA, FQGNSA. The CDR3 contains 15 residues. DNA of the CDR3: TGTGCCAGCAGCTTTAGCGGGTACCTGGGGGATACGCAGTATTTT. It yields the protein CASSFSGYLGDTQYF.

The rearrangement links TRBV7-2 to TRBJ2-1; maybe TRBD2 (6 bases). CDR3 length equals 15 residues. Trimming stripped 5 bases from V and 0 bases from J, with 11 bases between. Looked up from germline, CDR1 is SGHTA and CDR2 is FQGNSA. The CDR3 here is CASSPGGISYNEQFF. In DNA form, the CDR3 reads TGTGCCAGCAGCCCCGGAGGGATCTCCTACAATGAGCAGTTCTTC.

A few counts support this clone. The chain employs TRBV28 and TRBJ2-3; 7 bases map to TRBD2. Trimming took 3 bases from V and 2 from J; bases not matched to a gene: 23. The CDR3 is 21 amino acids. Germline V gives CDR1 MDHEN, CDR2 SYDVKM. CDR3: CASSFPSRETAWDYHTDTQYF. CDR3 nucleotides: TGTGCCAGCAGTTTCCCCTCAAGGGAGACAGCCTGGGACTACCACACAGATACGCAGTATTTT.

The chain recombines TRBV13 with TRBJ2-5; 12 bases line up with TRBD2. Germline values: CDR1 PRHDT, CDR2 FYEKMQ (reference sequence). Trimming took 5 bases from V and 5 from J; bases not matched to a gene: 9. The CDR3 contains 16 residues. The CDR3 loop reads CASSPQTSGSYETQYF. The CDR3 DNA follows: TGTGCCAGCAGCCCCCAGACTAGCGGGAGTTATGAGACCCAGTACTTC.

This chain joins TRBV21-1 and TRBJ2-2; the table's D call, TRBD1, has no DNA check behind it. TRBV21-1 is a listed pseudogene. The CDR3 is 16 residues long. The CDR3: CASSKGAEGPPGELFF. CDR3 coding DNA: TGTGCCAGCAGCAAAGGGGCTGAAGGCCCCCCCGGGGAGCTGTTTTTT.

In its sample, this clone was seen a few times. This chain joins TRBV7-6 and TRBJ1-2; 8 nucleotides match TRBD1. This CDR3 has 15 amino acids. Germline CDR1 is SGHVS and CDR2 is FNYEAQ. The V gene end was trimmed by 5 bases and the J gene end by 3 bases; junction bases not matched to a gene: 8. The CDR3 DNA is TGTGCCAGCAGCCAATGGACAGGGTCGGACTATGGCTACACCTTC. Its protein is CASSQWTGSDYGYTF.

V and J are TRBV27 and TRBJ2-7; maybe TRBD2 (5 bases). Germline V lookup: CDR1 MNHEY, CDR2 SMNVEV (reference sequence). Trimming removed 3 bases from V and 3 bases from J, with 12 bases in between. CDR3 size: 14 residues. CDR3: CASSLEQGGYEQYF. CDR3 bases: TGTGCCAGCAGTTTGGAGCAAGGAGGCTACGAGCAGTACTTC.

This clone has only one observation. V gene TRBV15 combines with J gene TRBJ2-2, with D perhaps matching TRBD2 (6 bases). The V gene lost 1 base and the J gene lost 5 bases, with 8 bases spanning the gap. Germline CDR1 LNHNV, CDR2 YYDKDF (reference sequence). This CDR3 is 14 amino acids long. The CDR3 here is CATSRGGGTGELFF. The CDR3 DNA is TGTGCCACCAGCAGAGGTGGGGGGACCGGGGAGCTGTTTTTT.

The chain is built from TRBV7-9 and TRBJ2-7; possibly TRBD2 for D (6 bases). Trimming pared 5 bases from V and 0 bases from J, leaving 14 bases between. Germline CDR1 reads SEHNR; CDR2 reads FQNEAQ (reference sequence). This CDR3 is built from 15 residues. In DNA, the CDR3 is TGTGCCAGCAGCCCCCTCGGAGGGGCCTCCTACGAGCAGTACTTC. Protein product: CASSPLGGASYEQYF.

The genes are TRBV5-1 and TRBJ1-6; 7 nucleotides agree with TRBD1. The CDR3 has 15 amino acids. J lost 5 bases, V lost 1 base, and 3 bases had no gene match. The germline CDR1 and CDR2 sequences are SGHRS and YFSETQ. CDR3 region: CASSLLGQNNSPLHF. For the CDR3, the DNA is TGCGCCAGCAGCTTGCTGGGACAGAATAATTCACCCCTCCACTTT.

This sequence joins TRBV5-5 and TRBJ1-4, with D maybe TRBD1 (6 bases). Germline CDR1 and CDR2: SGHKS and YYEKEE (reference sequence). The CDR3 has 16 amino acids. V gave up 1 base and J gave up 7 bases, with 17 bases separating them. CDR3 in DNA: TGTGCCAGCAGCTTGCAGGGCCCAGGGGTGGGTGAAAAACTGTTTTTT. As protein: CASSLQGPGVGEKLFF.

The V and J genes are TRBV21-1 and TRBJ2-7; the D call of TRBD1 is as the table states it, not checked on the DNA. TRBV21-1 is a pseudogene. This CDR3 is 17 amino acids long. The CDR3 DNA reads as TGTGCCAGCAGCAAAGTTTCAGGGACAGATCCTCCCTACGAGCAGTACTTC. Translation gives CASSKVSGTDPPYEQYF.

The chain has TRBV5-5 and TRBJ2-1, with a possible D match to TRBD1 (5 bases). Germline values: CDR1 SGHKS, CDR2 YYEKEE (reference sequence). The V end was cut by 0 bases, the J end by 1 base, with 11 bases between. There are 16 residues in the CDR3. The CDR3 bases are TGTGCCAGCAGCTTGGAGGGGCCAGCATCCTACAATGAGCAGTTCTTC. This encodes CASSLEGPASYNEQFF. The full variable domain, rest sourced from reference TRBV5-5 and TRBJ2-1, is DAGVTQSPTHLIKTRGQQVTLRCSPISGHKSVSWYQQVLGQGPQFIFQYYEKEERGRGNFPDRFSARQFPNYSSELNVNALLLGDSALYLCASSLEGPASYNEQFFGPGTRLTVL.

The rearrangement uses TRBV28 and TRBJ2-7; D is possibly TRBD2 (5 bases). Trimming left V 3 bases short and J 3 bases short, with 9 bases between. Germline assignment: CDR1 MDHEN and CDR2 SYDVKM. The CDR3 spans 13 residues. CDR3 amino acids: CASSFGNLYEQYF. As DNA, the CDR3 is TGTGCCAGCAGTTTCGGGAACCTCTACGAGCAGTACTTC.

The CDR3 nucleotides are TGTGCCAGTAGTATGACAGGGAAGGGAGAGACCCAGTACTTC. Translated: CASSMTGKGETQYF. V and J are TRBV19 and TRBJ2-5; TRBD1 matches 7 bases. CDR1 and CDR2 (germline): LNHDA, SQIVND (reference sequence). CDR3 length: 14 amino acids. Trimming took 3 bases from V and 4 from J; bases not matched to a gene: 5.

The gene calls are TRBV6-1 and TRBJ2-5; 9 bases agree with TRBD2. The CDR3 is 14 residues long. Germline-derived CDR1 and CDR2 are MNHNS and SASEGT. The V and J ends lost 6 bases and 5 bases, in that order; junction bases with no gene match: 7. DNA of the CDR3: TGTGCCAGCAGGATAGCGGGAGTGCGCGAGACCCAGTACTTC. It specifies CASRIAGVRETQYF.

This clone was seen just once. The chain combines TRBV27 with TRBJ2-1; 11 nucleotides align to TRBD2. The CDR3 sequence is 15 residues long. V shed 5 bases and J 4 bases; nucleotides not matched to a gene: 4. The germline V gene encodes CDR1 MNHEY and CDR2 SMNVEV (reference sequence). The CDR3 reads CASSTTSGRYNEQFF. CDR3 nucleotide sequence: TGTGCCAGCAGTACCACTAGCGGGAGATACAATGAGCAGTTCTTC.

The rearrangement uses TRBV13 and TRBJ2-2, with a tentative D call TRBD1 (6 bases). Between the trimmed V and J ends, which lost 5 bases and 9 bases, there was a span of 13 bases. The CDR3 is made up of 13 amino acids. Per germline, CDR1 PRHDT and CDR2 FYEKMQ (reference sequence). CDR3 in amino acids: CASSADRSRELFF. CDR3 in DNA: TGTGCCAGCAGCGCAGACAGGTCCAGGGAGCTGTTTTTT. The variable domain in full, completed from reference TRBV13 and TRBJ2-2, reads AAGVIQSPRHLIKEKRETATLKCYPIPRHDTVYWYQQGPGQDPQFLISFYEKMQSDKGSIPDRFSAQQFSDYHSELNMSSLELGDSALYFCASSADRSRELFFGEGSRLTVL.

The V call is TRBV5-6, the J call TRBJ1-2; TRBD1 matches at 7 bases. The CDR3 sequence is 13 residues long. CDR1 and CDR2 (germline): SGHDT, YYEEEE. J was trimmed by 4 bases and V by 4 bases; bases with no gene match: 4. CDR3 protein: CASSLTGPYGYTF. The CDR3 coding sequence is TGTGCCAGCAGCCTGACAGGGCCCTATGGCTACACCTTC.

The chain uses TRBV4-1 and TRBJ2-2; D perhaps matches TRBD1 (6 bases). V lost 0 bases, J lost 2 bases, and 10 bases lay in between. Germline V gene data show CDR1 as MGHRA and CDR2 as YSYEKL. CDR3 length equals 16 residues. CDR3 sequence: CASSQDWGPNTGELFF. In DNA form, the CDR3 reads TGCGCCAGCAGCCAAGACTGGGGGCCCAACACCGGGGAGCTGTTTTTT.

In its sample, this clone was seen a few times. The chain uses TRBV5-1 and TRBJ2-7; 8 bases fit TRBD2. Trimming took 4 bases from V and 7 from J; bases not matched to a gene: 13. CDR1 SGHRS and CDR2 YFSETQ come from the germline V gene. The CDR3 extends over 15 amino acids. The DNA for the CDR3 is TGCGCCAGCAGCCCCCCGGAGCGGGGGCGAGGAGAGCAGTACTTC. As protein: CASSPPERGRGEQYF.

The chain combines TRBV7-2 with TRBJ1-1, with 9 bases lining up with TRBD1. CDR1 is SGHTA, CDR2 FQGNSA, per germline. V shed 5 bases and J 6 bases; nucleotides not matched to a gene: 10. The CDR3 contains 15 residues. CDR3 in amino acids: CASSPTGTGRPEAFF. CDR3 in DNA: TGTGCCAGCAGCCCTACAGGGACAGGGAGGCCTGAAGCTTTCTTT.

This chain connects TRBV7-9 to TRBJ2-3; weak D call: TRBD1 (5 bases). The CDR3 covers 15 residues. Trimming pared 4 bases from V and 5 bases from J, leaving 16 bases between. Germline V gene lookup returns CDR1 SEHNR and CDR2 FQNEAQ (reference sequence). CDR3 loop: CASSSPIQGQDTQYF. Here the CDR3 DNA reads TGTGCCAGCAGCTCCCCAATCCAGGGTCAAGATACGCAGTATTTT.

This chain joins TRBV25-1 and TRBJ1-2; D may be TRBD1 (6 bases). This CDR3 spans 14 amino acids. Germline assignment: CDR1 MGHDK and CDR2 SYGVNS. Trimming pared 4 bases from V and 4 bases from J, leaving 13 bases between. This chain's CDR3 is CASSGDGGLYGYTF. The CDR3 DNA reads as TGTGCCAGCAGTGGCGACGGGGGGCTCTATGGCTACACCTTC.

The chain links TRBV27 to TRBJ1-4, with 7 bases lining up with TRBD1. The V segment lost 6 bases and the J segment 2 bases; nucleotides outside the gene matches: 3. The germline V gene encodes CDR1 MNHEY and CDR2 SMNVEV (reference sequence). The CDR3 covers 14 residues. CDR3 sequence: CASSPGGTNEKLFF. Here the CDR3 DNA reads TGTGCCAGCAGCCCAGGGGGTACTAATGAAAAACTGTTTTTT. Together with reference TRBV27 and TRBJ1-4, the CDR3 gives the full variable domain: EAQVTQNPRYLITVTGKKLTVTCSQNMNHEYMSWYRQDPGLGLRQIYYSMNVEVTDKGDVPEGYKVSRKEKRNFPLILESPSPNQTSLYFCASSPGGTNEKLFFGSGTQLSVL.